The 18 T cell receptor beta chains presented below share a single source sample, sequenced in a study of identical twins (dated by TCRdb to the mid-2010s). The library was built by means of 5' RACE. Sequencing used an Illumina HiSeq 2000. TCRdb reanalyzed the raw reads on its own, using fastp at Q25 for trimming and MiXCR for clone calling, and kept in-frame beta chains. Under each unique CDR3 protein, matching rows form one entry showing the most common genes and DNA. A total of 250,000 or so distinct CDR3 sequences appear in this sample, about 12% of them only once. The ten largest clones take up 3.5% to 4.5% of the sample. This sample was shared with a second study, whose subject was yellow fever vaccine responses in identical twins.

The sequenced sample was memory (CD45RO+) T cells sorted from blood. The sample's cell subset or site label is to be understood as: CD45RO+ enriched T cells. The receptors were gathered from a woman aged 18-35 years in good health.

This clonotype turned up a few times. A junction boundary mismatches the germline segment, possibly from a read error. The chain joins TRBV27 to TRBJ2-7, with 8 bases identical to TRBD1. CDR3 length: 15 amino acids. From germline, CDR1 is MNHEY and CDR2 SMNVEV (reference sequence). The CDR3, as DNA: TGCGCCAGCAGTTTATGGAGGGACAGGACCTACGAGCAGTACTTC. It codes for CASSLWRDRTYEQYF.

This clonotype has at least ten counts. The rearrangement uses TRBV4-2 and TRBJ1-2, with D possibly TRBD1 on 5 matching bases. The germline V gene has CDR1 LGHNA and CDR2 YNFKEQ. With 0 bases removed from V and 4 bases from J, the gap between germline ends came to 12 bases. The CDR3 is 15 amino acids. The CDR3 DNA follows: TGTGCCAGCAGCCAAGATGGGCAGGGAACCTATGGCTACACCTTC. Its translation: CASSQDGQGTYGYTF.

This clonotype has a handful of counts. In DNA form, the CDR3 reads TGTGCCAGCAGCGCTATCCGCCTATTCAGACACCTAGCCAAAAACATTCAGTACTTC. Protein product: CASSAIRLFRHLAKNIQYF. V usage is TRBV21-1 and J usage is TRBJ2-4. TRBV21-1 is tagged as a pseudogene. This CDR3 is 19 amino acids long.

CDR3 residues: CASSSPSGRYNEQFF. The CDR3 region has the DNA TGTGCCAGCAGCTCCCCTAGCGGGAGGTACAATGAGCAGTTCTTC. This chain uses TRBV7-6 with TRBJ2-1; TRBD2 agrees at 11 bases. With 4 bases clipped from V and 4 bases from J, the junction kept 3 bases outside the gene matches. This CDR3 is built from 15 residues. Germline-derived CDR1 and CDR2 are SGHVS and FNYEAQ.

This clonotype has a handful of counts. This chain uses TRBV29-1 with TRBJ2-5, with D unresolved. V shed 4 bases and J shed 5 bases, with 11 bases lying between them. This CDR3 contains 12 residues. Looked up from germline, CDR1 is SQVTM and CDR2 is ANQGSEA. CDR3 in DNA: TGCAGCGTTGTTTCCGGGCTGGAGACCCAGTACTTC. Encoded protein: CSVVSGLETQYF.

This clonotype has at least ten counts. The rearrangement joins TRBV12-3 or TRBV12-4 to TRBJ2-7; no firm D call. Trimming stripped 3 bases from V and 3 bases from J, with 12 bases between. This CDR3 is 14 amino acids long. CDR3 amino acids: CASSLGQWDYEQYF. The CDR3 coding sequence is TGTGCCAGCAGTTTGGGTCAGTGGGACTACGAGCAGTACTTC.

In this sample, this clonotype turned up a few times. V usage is TRBV12-3 or TRBV12-4 and J usage is TRBJ2-5; the D gene is possibly TRBD1 (6 bases). V gave up 4 bases and J gave up 5 bases, with 17 bases separating them. This CDR3 is built from 15 residues. The CDR3 sequence: CASSSMRQVFETQYF. CDR3 sequence (DNA): TGTGCCAGCAGTTCGATGAGACAGGTTTTCGAGACCCAGTACTTC.

V is TRBV6-1 and J is TRBJ2-1; TRBD1 matches at 8 bases. The junction had 4 bases not matched to a gene; V was cut back by 8 bases and J by 1 base. The CDR3 totals 14 residues. Germline V gene data show CDR1 as MNHNS and CDR2 as SASEGT. In DNA form, the CDR3 reads TGTGCCAGCGGCCGGGACAGGTCCTACAATGAGCAGTTCTTC. This translates into CASGRDRSYNEQFF.

This clonotype was detected a few times. V usage is TRBV7-9 and J usage is TRBJ2-7; 7 bases are shared with TRBD1. Germline V gene sequence: CDR1 SEHNR, CDR2 FQNEAQ (reference sequence). The CDR3 spans 15 residues. Trimming took 4 bases from V and 0 from J; bases not matched to a gene: 6. The CDR3 coding sequence is TGTGCCAGCAGCTCACAGGGGAAGAGCTCCTACGAGCAGTACTTC. Residues: CASSSQGKSSYEQYF.

The chain couples TRBV5-1 to TRBJ2-2, with D uncertain. CDR3 length equals 13 residues. The V gene lost 5 bases and the J gene lost 4 bases, with 9 bases spanning the gap. The germline gives CDR1 SGHRS, CDR2 YFSETQ. The DNA for the CDR3 is TGCGCCAGCAGAGACTCCGGCACCGGGGAGCTGTTTTTT. Protein product: CASRDSGTGELFF.

This sequence joins TRBV21-1 and TRBJ2-2; the listed D gene, TRBD1, was not tested against the DNA. TRBV21-1 counts as a pseudogene. CDR3 length equals 15 residues. In DNA, the CDR3 is TGTGCCAGCAGCAAAACCCGCGCCGGTCCCGGGGAGCTGTTTTTT. Translating it yields CASSKTRAGPGELFF.

The chain joins TRBV25-1 to TRBJ2-3; D not certain. V was cut by 2 bases and J by 3 bases, with 3 bases left in between. This CDR3 has 12 amino acids. The V gene's germline CDR1 is MGHDK and CDR2 SYGVNS. The CDR3 sequence is CASSERTDTQYF. The CDR3, as DNA: TGTGCCAGCAGTGAACGTACAGATACGCAGTATTTT.

The chain recombines TRBV7-2 with TRBJ2-7; TRBD1 matches 7 bases. V trimming: 1 base; J trimming: 5 bases; junction bases outside the gene matches: 8. The CDR3 sequence is 15 residues long. Germline CDR1 SGHTA, CDR2 FQGNSA. CDR3 sequence reads: CASSLVSTGNNEQYF. As DNA, the CDR3 is TGTGCCAGCAGCTTAGTGTCGACAGGGAATAACGAGCAGTACTTC.

This clonotype was counted a few times. The chain carries TRBV15 and TRBJ2-6; 9 bases fit TRBD1. Germline V gives CDR1 LNHNV, CDR2 YYDKDF (reference sequence). The junction had 9 bases not matched to a gene; V was cut back by 2 bases and J by 1 base. The CDR3 has 19 amino acids. CDR3 coding DNA: TGTGCCACCAGCAGATTTAACAGGGGGCGCGAGTCTGGGGCCAACGTCCTGACTTTC. Encoded protein: CATSRFNRGRESGANVLTF.

This clonotype was seen repeatedly, ten times or more. The rearrangement links TRBV12-3 or TRBV12-4 to TRBJ2-5, with TRBD2 as a possible D gene (5 bases). The CDR3 is made up of 13 amino acids. Deletions cut 4 bases from V and 4 bases from J, with 10 bases between. The CDR3 DNA reads TGTGCCAGCAGTTATTCCCGGGGAGAGACCCAGTACTTC. Translating it yields CASSYSRGETQYF.

This clonotype has only a few counts. This sequence joins TRBV7-2 and TRBJ2-3; the match to TRBD2 covers 8 bases. With 0 bases clipped from V and 8 bases from J, the junction kept 10 bases outside the gene matches. The CDR3 consists of 16 residues. CDR1 is SGHTA, CDR2 FQGNSA, per germline. The CDR3 DNA sequence: TGTGCCAGCAGCTTAGCCGGGACTAGTCCCCAGGGTACGCAGTATTTT. Translating it yields CASSLAGTSPQGTQYF.

The chain is built from TRBV5-1 and TRBJ2-7; D perhaps matches TRBD1 (6 bases). The CDR3 loop spans 16 amino acids. CDR1 and CDR2 from the germline V gene are SGHRS and YFSETQ. V lost 2 bases and J 6 bases, leaving 21 bases between the germline ends. CDR3 bases: TGCGCCAGCAGCTTTGTGTCCGGGTGGGACATGGGCGAGCAGTACTTC. It is translated as CASSFVSGWDMGEQYF.

The chain employs TRBV5-1 and TRBJ1-1; D might be TRBD1 (5 bases). The ends were cut back, 2 bases at V and 6 bases at J, with 11 bases in the middle. This CDR3 is 13 amino acids long. Per germline, CDR1 SGHRS and CDR2 YFSETQ. The CDR3 DNA is TGCGCCAGCAGCTTTTCGGGGGTGGCTGAAGCTTTCTTT. Residues: CASSFSGVAEAFF.